This T cell receptor beta chain comes out of a study of OX40 agonist ivuxolimab in advanced cancers. Study-level points and caveats: Some nonresponders also had low normalized T-cell clonal expansion.

The CDR3 runs 16 residues. Losses at the gene ends were 5 bases for V and 0 bases for J; bases not matched to a gene: 6. Per the germline V gene, CDR1 is SGHAT and CDR2 is FQDESV (reference sequence). TCRdb's copy holds only in-frame clones and misses some; the assay was immunoSEQ multiplex PCR. The table shows tens of thousands of clones, with 80% to 95% occurring only once. On this clone: Its specificity is not known.

The TCR sequence derives from an adult with an advanced solid tumor such as melanoma, head and neck, liver or kidney cancer. Sequencing used CD4+ or CD8+ T cells sorted from blood, obtained in a trial of the OX40 agonist ivuxolimab. This chain uses TRBV11-1 with TRBJ2-7; 11 nucleotides line up with TRBD2. CDR3 nucleotide sequence: TGTGCCAGCAGCCCCGCTAGCGGGAGGTACTCCTACGAGCAGTACTTC. Translation: CASSPASGRYSYEQYF.